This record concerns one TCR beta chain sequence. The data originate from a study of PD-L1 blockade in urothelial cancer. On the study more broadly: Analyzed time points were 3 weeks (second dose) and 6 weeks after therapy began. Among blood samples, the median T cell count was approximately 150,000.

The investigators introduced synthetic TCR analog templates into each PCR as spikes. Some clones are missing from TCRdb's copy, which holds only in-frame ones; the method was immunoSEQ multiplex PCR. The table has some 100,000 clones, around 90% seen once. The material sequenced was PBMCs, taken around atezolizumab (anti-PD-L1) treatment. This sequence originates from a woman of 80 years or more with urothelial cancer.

CDR3 sequence: CASKEAPGRAYNEQFF. The CDR3 region has the DNA TGTGCCAGTAAGGAGGCTCCCGGGAGGGCCTACAATGAGCAGTTCTTC. This sequence joins TRBV19 and TRBJ2-1, with 8 positions matching TRBD2. The CDR3 contains 16 residues. Germline CDR1 and CDR2: LNHDA and SQIVND (reference sequence). Unmatched junction bases numbered 10, after V lost 7 bases and J lost 2 bases.